This TCR beta chain is drawn from a study of Graves' ophthalmopathy and Graves' hyperthyroidism. Study at large: Being free of ophthalmopathy for 18 months of follow-up defined stable hyperthyroidism. The study's findings and limits: Cross-validated, the 13-signature model showed 87.88%/81.08% sensitivity/specificity, and 80%/75% in the test set.

CDR3 length: 13 amino acids. Per germline, CDR1 SGHTA and CDR2 FQGNSA. The study amplified TCR beta CDR3 regions using RNA transcripts. HTBI primers served in a first-round RT-PCR, which a second-round multiplex PCR followed. In TCRdb, the multiplex PCR reads were re-called with MiXCR into one record per CDR3 protein. Of around 590,000 distinct CDR3 sequences listed, under 40% are singletons. This clonotype was counted between two and nine times. Its antigen is currently unknown. The sequence came from an adult man with Graves' hyperthyroidism. The chain recombines TRBV7-2 with TRBJ2-7, with a tentative D call TRBD2 (7 bases). The J call may be faulty, since TRBJ2-1 better matches the DNA end. Specimen: peripheral blood or thyroid tissue (not recorded which). The CDR3 is CASSSQGGGEQFF. In DNA, the CDR3 is TGTGCCAGCAGCTCACAAGGGGGGGGGGAGCAGTTCTTC.